These 5 T cell receptor beta chains came from one sample sequenced in a study of T-cell reconstitution after alpha-beta-depleted transplantation in children. No antigens are known for them. Study results and limitations: One year after transplant, T-cell counts and diversity came mostly from newly produced T cells.

During its preparation, the TCRbeta library received unique molecular identifiers. Via MiXCR, TCRdb re-called the PCR reads, giving one row per CDR3 protein. Of 250,000 to 300,000 distinct CDR3 sequences in the sample, nearly 8% were seen once. Sample: peripheral blood, taken 360 days after TCRalphabeta/CD19-depleted stem cell transplant. All receptors come from a female patient aged 2-10 years who had a stem cell transplant for Fanconi anemia, so the T cells may come from the graft donor.

V gene TRBV14 combines with J gene TRBJ2-2; possibly TRBD1 or TRBD2 for D (5 bases each). V dropped 4 bases and J dropped 6 bases, with 15 bases sitting between them. CDR1 is SGHDN, CDR2 FVKESK, per germline. The CDR3 extends over 15 amino acids. CDR3 nucleotide sequence: TGTGCCAGCAGCCTAAGAGCTGGGGGAGCCGGGGAGCTGTTTTTT. Protein sequence: CASSLRAGGAGELFF.

The rearrangement joins TRBV5-1 to TRBJ1-3; D unresolved. There are 15 residues in the CDR3. Germline V lookup: CDR1 SGHRS, CDR2 YFSETQ. Trimming cost V 4 bases and J 7 bases, with 18 bases left between them. CDR3 region: CASSPAAPHYNTIYF. The CDR3 coding sequence is TGCGCCAGCAGCCCCGCGGCACCTCACTACAACACCATATATTTT. The whole variable domain, remainder taken from reference TRBV5-1 and TRBJ1-3, is KAGVTQTPRYLIKTRGQQVTLSCSPISGHRSVSWYQQTPGQGLQFLFEYFSETQRNKGNFPGRFSGRQFSNSRSEMNVSTLELGDSALYLCASSPAAPHYNTIYFGEGSWLTVV.

This clonotype appeared many times. CDR3 protein: CSARDLAGFEQYV. CDR3 bases: TGCAGTGCTAGAGATCTGGCAGGCTTTGAGCAGTACGTC. J is TRBJ2-7 and V is TRBV20-1; D call uncertain. Trimming took 0 bases from V and 7 from J, leaving 13 bases between them. The CDR3 length is 13 residues. CDR1 is DFQATT and CDR2 is SNEGSKA in the germline V gene (reference sequence).

This clonotype was detected many times. V gene TRBV5-1 combines with J gene TRBJ2-2; a possible D gene is TRBD1 (5 bases). CDR1 and CDR2 from the germline V gene are SGHRS and YFSETQ. Trimming took 3 bases from V and 0 from J, leaving 9 bases between them. The CDR3 has 15 residues. In nucleotides, the CDR3 is TGCGCCAGCAGCTCGGACACTGCGAACACCGGGGAGCTGTTTTTT. This encodes CASSSDTANTGELFF. The variable domain in full, with the rest retrieved from reference TRBV5-1 and TRBJ2-2, is KAGVTQTPRYLIKTRGQQVTLSCSPISGHRSVSWYQQTPGQGLQFLFEYFSETQRNKGNFPGRFSGRQFSNSRSEMNVSTLELGDSALYLCASSSDTANTGELFFGEGSRLTVL.

This clonotype was counted many times. In DNA form, the CDR3 reads TGTGCCAGCAGAGCTCTCGGCATGGCCGAGCAGTACTTC. It specifies CASRALGMAEQYF. The J gene is TRBJ2-7, the V gene TRBV27; D remains unclear. Per germline, CDR1 MNHEY and CDR2 SMNVEV (reference sequence). The CDR3 has 13 amino acids. V was trimmed by 6 bases and J by 6 bases, leaving 15 bases between them.